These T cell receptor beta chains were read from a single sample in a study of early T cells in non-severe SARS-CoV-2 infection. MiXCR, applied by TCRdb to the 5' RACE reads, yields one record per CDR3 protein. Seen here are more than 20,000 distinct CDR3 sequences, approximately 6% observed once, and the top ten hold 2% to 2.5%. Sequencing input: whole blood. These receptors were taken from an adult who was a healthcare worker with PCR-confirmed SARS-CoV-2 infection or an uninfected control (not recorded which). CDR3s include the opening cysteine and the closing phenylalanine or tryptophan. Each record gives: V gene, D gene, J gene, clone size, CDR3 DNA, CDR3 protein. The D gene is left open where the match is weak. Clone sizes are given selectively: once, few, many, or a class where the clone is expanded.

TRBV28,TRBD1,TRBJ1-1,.,TGTGCCAGCAGTCCGGATGGGACAGGGAGATTGACTTGG,CASSPDGTGRLTW
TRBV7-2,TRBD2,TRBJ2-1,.,TGTGCCAGCAGCTTATTCCAGCGGGGGGTCAATGAGCAGTTCTTC,CASSLFQRGVNEQFF
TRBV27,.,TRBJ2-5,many,TGTGCCAGCGTGAAAGGAGAGACCCAGTACTTC,CASVKGETQYF
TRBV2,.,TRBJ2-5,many,TGTGCCAACCAGGACGGCGGGAAGACCCAGTACTTC,CANQDGGKTQYF
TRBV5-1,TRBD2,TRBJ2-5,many,TGCGCCAGCAGCCGGACTAGCGGGGGCAACCGCCCAGAGACCCAGTACTTC,CASSRTSGGNRPETQYF
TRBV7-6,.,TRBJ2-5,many,TGTGCCAGCAGCTTCGGGTTAGCAGGAGGACAAGAGACCCAGTACTTC,CASSFGLAGGQETQYF
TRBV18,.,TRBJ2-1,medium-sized,TGTGCCAGCTCACCACCTTCTCAGATAGAGCAGTTCTTC,CASSPPSQIEQFF
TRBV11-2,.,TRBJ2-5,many,TGTGCCAGCAGCCAGAAAGAGACCCAGTACTTC,CASSQKETQYF
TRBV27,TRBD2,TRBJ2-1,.,TGTGCCAGCAGTTTGTGGGCGGGGGGGCTCAGTGAGCAGTTCTTC,CASSLWAGGLSEQFF
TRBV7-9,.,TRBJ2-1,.,TGTGCCAGCAGCTTAGCGTACAGGGAGACCTACAATGAGCAGTTCTTC,CASSLAYRETYNEQFF
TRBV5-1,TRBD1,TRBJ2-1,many,TGCGCCAGCAGCTTGTTTGGACAGGGGAACAATGAGCAGTTCTTC,CASSLFGQGNNEQFF
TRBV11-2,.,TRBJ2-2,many,TGTGCCAGCAGTTATGGACAGACGAACACCGGGGAGCTGTTTTTT,CASSYGQTNTGELFF
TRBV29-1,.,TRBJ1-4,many,TGCAGCGTTGAAAAGCAGGGAGATGAAAAACTGTTTTTT,CSVEKQGDEKLFF
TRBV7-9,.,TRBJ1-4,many,TGTGCCAGCAGCTTTTCTACCGGAACAGGGGAAAAACTGTTTTTT,CASSFSTGTGEKLFF
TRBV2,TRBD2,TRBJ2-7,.,TGTGCCAGCAGTCGGGGGGACTCAAGCTCCGAGCAGTACTTC,CASSRGDSSSEQYF
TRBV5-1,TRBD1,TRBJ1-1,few,TGCGCCAGCAGCTTGGCTCGAACAGGGGGATTGAACACTGAAGCTTTCTTT,CASSLARTGGLNTEAFF
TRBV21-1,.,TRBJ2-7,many,TGTGCCAGCAGCAAAGAGCGGGGGAGGAGCTCCTACGAGCAGTACTTC,CASSKERGRSSYEQYF
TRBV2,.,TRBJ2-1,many,TGTGCCAGCACCACGGTGGGGGGAGGATACAATGAGCAGTTCTTC,CASTTVGGGYNEQFF
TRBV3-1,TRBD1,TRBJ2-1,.,TGTGCCAGCAGCTCCGACAGGGGGCCATGGGAGCAGTTCTTC,CASSSDRGPWEQFF
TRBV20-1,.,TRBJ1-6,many,TGCAGTGCTAGAGTTCTCCTCGGACGGGTCGGCGATTCACCCCTCCACTTT,CSARVLLGRVGDSPLHF
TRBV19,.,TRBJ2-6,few,TGTGCCAGTAGATTCTCTGGGGCCAACGTCCTGACTTTC,CASRFSGANVLTF
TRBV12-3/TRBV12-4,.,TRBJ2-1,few,TGTGCCAGCAGTACCCGCTTAGAGCAGTTCTTC,CASSTRLEQFF
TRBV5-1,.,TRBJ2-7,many,TGCGCCAGCAGCTTGTATACCCGGGAATCCCTTTTTAGGACCTACGAGCAGTACTTC,CASSLYTRESLFRTYEQYF
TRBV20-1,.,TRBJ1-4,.,TGCAGTGCCCCAGTTACCACTAATGAAAAACTGTTTTTT,CSAPVTTNEKLFF
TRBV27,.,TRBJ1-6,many,TGTGCCAGCAGTGAAGGCTATAATTCACCCCTCCACTTT,CASSEGYNSPLHF
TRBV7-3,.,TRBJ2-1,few,TGTGCCAGCAGTTTGGGGTTTGCGGGCTACAATGAGCAGTTCTTC,CASSLGFAGYNEQFF
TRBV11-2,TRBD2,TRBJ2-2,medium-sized,TGTGCCAGCAGCTTAGTCGCAGGGACGCAGCGGGGCACCGGGGAGCTGTTTTTT,CASSLVAGTQRGTGELFF
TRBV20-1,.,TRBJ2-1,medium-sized,TGCAGTGCTAGGCCCACCTTGGCCGGTGAGCAGTTCTTC,CSARPTLAGEQFF
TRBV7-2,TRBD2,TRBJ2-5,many,TGTGCCAGCAGCTGGCAGCGGGGGGGCCAGGAGACCCAGTACTTC,CASSWQRGGQETQYF
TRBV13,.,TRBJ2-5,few,TGTGCCAGCAGCCCCGGCGGAGAGACCCAGTACTTC,CASSPGGETQYF
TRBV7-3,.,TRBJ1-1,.,TGTGCCAGCAGCCCGTCGCGGTCGAACACTGAAGCTTTCTTT,CASSPSRSNTEAFF
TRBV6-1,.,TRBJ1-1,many,TGTGCCAGCATAGCATGGAACACTGAAGCTTTCTTT,CASIAWNTEAFF
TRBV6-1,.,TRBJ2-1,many,TGTGCCAGCAGCCATGCACAATACAATGAGCAGTTCTTC,CASSHAQYNEQFF
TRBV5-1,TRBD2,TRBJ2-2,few,TGCGCCAGCAGCTTGGCGGGGACTAGCGGAAACACCGGGGAGCTGTTTTTT,CASSLAGTSGNTGELFF
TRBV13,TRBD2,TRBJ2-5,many,TGTGCCAGCAGCCCCGAGCGGGGGGAACAAGAGACCCAGTACTTC,CASSPERGEQETQYF
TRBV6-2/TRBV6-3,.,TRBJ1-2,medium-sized,TGTGCCAGCGGACGGTCCTATGGCTACACCTTC,CASGRSYGYTF
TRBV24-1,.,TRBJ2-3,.,TGTGCCACCAGTGGGCCCGACCGCACAGATACGCAGTATTTT,CATSGPDRTDTQYF
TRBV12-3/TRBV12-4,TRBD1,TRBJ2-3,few,TGTGCCAGCAGCACCGGGACAGGAAACACAGATACGCAGTATTTT,CASSTGTGNTDTQYF
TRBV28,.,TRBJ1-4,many,TGTGCCAGCACCCGGGGTGGGGAAAAACTGTTTTTT,CASTRGGEKLFF
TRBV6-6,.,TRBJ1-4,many,TGTGCCAGCAGTAAGGGGGATGCAACTAATGAAAAACTGTTTTTT,CASSKGDATNEKLFF